What follows describes a single T cell receptor beta chain. Russia was home to the donors, healthy Caucasian individuals aged about 6 to 90. A minimum of 5 micrograms of total RNA was extracted per sample. Alongside a J-beta primer mix, a sample-barcoded 5' primer served in a second PCR lasting about 7 to 12 cycles. One entry per CDR3 protein results from TCRdb running MiXCR on the 5' RACE reads. Found here are 600,000 to 850,000 distinct CDR3 sequences, approximately 43% of them singletons; the top ten hold roughly 19%. Germline V gene lookup returns CDR1 SGHTA and CDR2 FQGNSA. V shed 3 bases, J shed 0 bases, and the junction held 7 bases outside the gene matches. This CDR3 has 17 amino acids. This record comes from a study of blood T cells in healthy people across ages. Study information: Researchers report that template switching captured about one barcoded beta molecule per two T cells.

The material sequenced was blood. This TCR derives from a woman aged 55-69 years in good health. The chain employs TRBV7-2 and TRBJ2-3; TRBD2 matches 9 bases. The CDR3 bases are TGTGCCAGCAGCTTTCTACAGACTAGCGGAAGCACAGATACGCAGTATTTT. Translating it yields CASSFLQTSGSTDTQYF.